This record concerns one T cell receptor (beta chain) sequence. CDR3 size: 16 residues. Trimming at V came to 2 bases and at J to 6 bases, leaving 8 bases not matched to a gene. Germline CDR1 MDHEN, CDR2 SYDVKM. The authors' processing: How many nucleated cells were present was estimated from reference gene primer amplification. Here immunoSEQ multiplex PCR was the method, and the copy in TCRdb shows in-frame clones only, minus some. D and trimming were read from the DNA, whereas the V and J calls and clone size are those reported in that table. The table has over 95,000 clones, about 85% seen once; the top ten hold around 13%. This entry is derived from a study of blood T cell repertoires in COVID-19. Across the study: Acute and convalescent COVID-19 specimens originated in the United States, Italy and Spain. T cells, B-cell-depleted T cells, or PBMCs provided the cDNA or gDNA that served as material.

The source is a human donor in a cohort sampled during active COVID-19. Specimen: peripheral blood. The chain uses TRBV28 and TRBJ2-3; the match to TRBD2 covers 10 bases. In nucleotides, the CDR3 is TGTGCCAGCAGTTTAAGGCTAGCGGGGGATGGGGATACGCAGTATTTT. Protein sequence: CASSLRLAGDGDTQYF. The variable domain in full, with the rest retrieved from reference TRBV28 and TRBJ2-3, is DVKVTQSSRYLVKRTGEKVFLECVQDMDHENMFWYRQDPGLGLRLIYFSYDVKMKEKGDIPEGYSVSREKKERFSLILESASTNQTSMYLCASSLRLAGDGDTQYFGPGTRLTVL.